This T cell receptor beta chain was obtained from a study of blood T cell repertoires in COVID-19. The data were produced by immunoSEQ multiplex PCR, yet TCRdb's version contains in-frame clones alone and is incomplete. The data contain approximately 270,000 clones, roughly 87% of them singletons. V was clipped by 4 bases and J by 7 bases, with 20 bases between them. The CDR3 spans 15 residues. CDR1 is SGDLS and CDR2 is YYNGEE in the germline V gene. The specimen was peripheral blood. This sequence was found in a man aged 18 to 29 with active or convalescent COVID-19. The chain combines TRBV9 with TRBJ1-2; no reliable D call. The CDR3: CASSPGASSTPGYTF. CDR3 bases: TGTGCCAGCAGCCCCGGAGCTAGCTCAACCCCTGGCTACACCTTC.